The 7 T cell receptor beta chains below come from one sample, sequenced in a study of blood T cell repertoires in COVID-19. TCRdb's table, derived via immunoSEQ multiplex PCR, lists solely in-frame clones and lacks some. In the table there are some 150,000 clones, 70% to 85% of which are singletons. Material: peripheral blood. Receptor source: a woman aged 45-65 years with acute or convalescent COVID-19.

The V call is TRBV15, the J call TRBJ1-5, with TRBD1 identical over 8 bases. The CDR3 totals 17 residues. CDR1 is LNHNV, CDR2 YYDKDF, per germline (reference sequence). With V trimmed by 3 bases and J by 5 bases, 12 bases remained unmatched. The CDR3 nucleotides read TGTGCCACCAGCAGTAGACAGGGGCGGTCGGCGGATCAGCCCCAGCATTTT. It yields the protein CATSSRQGRSADQPQHF.

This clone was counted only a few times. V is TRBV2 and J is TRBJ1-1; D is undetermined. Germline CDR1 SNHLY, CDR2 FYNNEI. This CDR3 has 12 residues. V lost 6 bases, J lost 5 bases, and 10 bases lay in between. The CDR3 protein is CASSAQQTEAFF. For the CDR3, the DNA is TGTGCCAGCAGCGCTCAACAAACTGAAGCTTTCTTT.

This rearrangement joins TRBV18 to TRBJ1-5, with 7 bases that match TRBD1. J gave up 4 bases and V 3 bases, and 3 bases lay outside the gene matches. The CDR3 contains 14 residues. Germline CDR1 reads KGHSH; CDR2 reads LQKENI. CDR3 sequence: CASSPGTANQPQHF. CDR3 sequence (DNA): TGTGCCAGCTCACCCGGGACAGCTAATCAGCCCCAGCATTTT.

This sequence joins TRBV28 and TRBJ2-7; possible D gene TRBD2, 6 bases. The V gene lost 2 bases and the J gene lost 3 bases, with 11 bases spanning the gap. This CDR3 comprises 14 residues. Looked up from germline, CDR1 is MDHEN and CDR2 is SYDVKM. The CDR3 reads CASSLGRLVYEQYF. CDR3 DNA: TGTGCCAGCAGTTTAGGCAGACTAGTCTACGAGCAGTACTTC.

Here the CDR3 DNA reads TGCGCCAGCAGCCTAGCGGGACCCACAGATACGCAGTATTTT. Translation gives CASSLAGPTDTQYF. The chain employs TRBV5-1 and TRBJ2-3; TRBD2 matches at 9 bases. Germline V lookup: CDR1 SGHRS, CDR2 YFSETQ. V dropped 4 bases and J dropped 2; count of bases not matched to a gene: 2. This CDR3 region has 14 residues.

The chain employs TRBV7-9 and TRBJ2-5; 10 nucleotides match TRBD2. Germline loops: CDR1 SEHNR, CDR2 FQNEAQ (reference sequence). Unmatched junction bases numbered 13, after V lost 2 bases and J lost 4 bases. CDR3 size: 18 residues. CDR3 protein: CASSLYVGSGGARETQYF. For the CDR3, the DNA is TGTGCCAGCAGCTTATATGTAGGAAGCGGGGGGGCCCGAGAGACCCAGTACTTC.

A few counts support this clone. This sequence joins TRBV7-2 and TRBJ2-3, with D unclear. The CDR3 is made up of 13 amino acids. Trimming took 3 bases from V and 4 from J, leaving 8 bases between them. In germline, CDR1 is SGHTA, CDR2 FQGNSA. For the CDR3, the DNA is TGTGCCAGCAGCTTTGCTACCTCAGATACGCAGTATTTT. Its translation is CASSFATSDTQYF.